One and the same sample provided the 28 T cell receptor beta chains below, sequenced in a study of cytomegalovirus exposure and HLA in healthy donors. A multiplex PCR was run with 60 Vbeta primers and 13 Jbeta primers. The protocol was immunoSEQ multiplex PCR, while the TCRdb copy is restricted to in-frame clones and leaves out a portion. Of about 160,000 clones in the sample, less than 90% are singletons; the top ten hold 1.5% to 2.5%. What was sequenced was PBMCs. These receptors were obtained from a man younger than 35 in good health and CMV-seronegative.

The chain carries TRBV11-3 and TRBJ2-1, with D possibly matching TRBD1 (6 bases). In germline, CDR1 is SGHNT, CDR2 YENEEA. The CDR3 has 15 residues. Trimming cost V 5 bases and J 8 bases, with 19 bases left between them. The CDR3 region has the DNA TGTGCCAGCAGCCCGTCCGGGACACTCGATCATGAGCAGTTCTTC. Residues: CASSPSGTLDHEQFF.

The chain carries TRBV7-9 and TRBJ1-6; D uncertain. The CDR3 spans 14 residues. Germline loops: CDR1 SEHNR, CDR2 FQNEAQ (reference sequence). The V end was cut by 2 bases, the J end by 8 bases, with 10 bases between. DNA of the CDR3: TGTGCCAGCAGCTTAAAATCGTCCTATTCACCCCTCCACTTT. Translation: CASSLKSSYSPLHF.

CDR3 sequence: CASKPHGLGDRGGETQYF. CDR3 sequence (DNA): TGTGCCAGCAAACCTCACGGCCTTGGGGACAGGGGAGGGGAGACCCAGTACTTC. The genes are TRBV27 and TRBJ2-5; 10 bases are a match to TRBD1. The germline CDR1 and CDR2 sequences are MNHEY and SMNVEV (reference sequence). Losses at the gene ends were 7 bases for V and 5 bases for J; bases not matched to a gene: 19. The CDR3 contains 18 residues.

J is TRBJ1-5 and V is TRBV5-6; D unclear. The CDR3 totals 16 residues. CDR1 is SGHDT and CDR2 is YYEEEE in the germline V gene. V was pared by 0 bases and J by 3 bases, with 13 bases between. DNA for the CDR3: TGTGCCAGCAGCTTGGCCAGCACAGCCTTCAATCAGCCCCAGCATTTT. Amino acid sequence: CASSLASTAFNQPQHF.

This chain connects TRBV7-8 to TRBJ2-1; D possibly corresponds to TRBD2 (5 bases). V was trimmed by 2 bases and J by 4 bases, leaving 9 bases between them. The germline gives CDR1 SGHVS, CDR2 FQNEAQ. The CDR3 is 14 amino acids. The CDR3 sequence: CASSLKRVYNEQFF. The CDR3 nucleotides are TGTGCCAGCAGCTTAAAGAGGGTGTACAATGAGCAGTTCTTC.

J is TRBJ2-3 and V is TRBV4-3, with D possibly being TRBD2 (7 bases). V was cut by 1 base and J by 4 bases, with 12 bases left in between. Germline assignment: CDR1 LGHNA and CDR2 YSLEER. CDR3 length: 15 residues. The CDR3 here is CASSQVGGGADTQYF. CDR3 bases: TGCGCCAGCAGCCAAGTGGGGGGGGGCGCAGATACGCAGTATTTT.

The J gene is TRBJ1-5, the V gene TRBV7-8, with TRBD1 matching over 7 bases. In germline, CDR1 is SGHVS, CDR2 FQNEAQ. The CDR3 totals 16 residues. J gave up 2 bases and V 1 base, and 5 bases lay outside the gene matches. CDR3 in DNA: TGTGCCAGCAGCTTAGGACAGGGAATAGGCAATCAGCCCCAGCATTTT. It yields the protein CASSLGQGIGNQPQHF.

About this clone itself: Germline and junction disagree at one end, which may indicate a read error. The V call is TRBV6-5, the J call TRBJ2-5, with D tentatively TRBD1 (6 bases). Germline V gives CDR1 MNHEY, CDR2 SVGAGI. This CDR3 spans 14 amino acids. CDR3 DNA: TGTGCCACCAGTGGGTGGCAGGGGCAAGAGACCCAGTACTTC. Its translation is CATSGWQGQETQYF.

The CDR3 reads CASSKEGWSSGANVLTF. The CDR3, as DNA: TGTGCCAGCAGCAAAGAGGGGTGGAGCTCTGGGGCCAACGTCCTGACTTTC. The chain carries TRBV21-1 and TRBJ2-6; no DNA check was done on the table's D call, TRBD1. TRBV21-1 is a documented pseudogene. The CDR3 length is 17 residues.

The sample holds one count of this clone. The CDR3 nucleotides are TGTGCCAGCAGCACCACAGGGCTGTTGGCCAAAAACATTCAGTACTTC. Encoded protein: CASSTTGLLAKNIQYF. The chain is built from TRBV7-2 and TRBJ2-4, with D tentatively TRBD1 (6 bases). The CDR3 consists of 16 residues. V was shortened by 5 bases and J by 1 base, with 15 bases between the two germline ends. The germline V gene encodes CDR1 SGHTA and CDR2 FQGNSA.

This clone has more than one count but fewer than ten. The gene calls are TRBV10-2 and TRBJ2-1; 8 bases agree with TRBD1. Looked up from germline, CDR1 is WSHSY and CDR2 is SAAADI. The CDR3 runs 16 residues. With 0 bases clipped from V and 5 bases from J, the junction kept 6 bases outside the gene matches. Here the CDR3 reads CASSESYRTGNNEQFF. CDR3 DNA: TGCGCCAGCAGTGAGTCCTACAGGACAGGGAACAATGAGCAGTTCTTC.

This CDR3 reads CASSSDLGGTEAFF. The CDR3 DNA reads as TGTGCCAGCAGCTCAGATCTGGGGGGCACTGAAGCTTTCTTT. The rearrangement links TRBV9 to TRBJ1-1, with D tentatively TRBD1 (5 bases). V lost 4 bases to trimming and J lost 4 bases, with 14 bases between them. CDR1 and CDR2 from the germline V gene are SGDLS and YYNGEE. CDR3 length equals 14 residues.

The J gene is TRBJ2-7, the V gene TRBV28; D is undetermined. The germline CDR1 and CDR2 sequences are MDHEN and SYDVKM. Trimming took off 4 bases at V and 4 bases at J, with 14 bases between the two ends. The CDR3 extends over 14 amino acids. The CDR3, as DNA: TGTGCCAGCAGTTACCCCCCTGAGAAGTACGAGCAGTACTTC. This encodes CASSYPPEKYEQYF. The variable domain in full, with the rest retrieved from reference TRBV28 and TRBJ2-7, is DVKVTQSSRYLVKRTGEKVFLECVQDMDHENMFWYRQDPGLGLRLIYFSYDVKMKEKGDIPEGYSVSREKKERFSLILESASTNQTSMYLCASSYPPEKYEQYFGPGTRLTVT.

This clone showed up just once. Here the CDR3 reads CASSAPGTGGLNYGYTF. The CDR3, as DNA: TGTGCCAGCAGCGCCCCCGGGACAGGGGGACTTAACTATGGCTACACCTTC. The genes are TRBV9 and TRBJ1-2; 11 nucleotides agree with TRBD1. V was clipped by 3 bases and J by 1 base; unmatched bases: 8. CDR1 and CDR2 from the germline V gene are SGDLS and YYNGEE. The CDR3 has 17 residues.

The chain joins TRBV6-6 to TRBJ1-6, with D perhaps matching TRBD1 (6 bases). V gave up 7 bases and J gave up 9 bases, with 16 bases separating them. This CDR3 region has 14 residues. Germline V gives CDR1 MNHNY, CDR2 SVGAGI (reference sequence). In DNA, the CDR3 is TGTGCCAGCATCTGGGCAGGGGACGGTTCACCCCTCCACTTT. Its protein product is CASIWAGDGSPLHF.

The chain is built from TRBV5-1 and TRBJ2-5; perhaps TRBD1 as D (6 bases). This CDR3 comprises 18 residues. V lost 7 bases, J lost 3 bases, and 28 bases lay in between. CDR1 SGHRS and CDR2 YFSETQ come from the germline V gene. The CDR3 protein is CASPSGQSLVRPEETQYF. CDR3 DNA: TGCGCCAGCCCTTCTGGACAGTCCCTAGTTCGGCCCGAAGAGACCCAGTACTTC.

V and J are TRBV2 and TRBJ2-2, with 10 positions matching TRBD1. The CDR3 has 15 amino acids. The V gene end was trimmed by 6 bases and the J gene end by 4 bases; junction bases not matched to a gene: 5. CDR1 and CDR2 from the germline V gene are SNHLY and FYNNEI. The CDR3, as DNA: TGTGCCAGCAGACCTCGGACAGGGGGCACCGGGGAGCTGTTTTTT. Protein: CASRPRTGGTGELFF. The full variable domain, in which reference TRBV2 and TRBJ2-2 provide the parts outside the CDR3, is EPEVTQTPSHQVTQMGQEVILRCVPISNHLYFYWYRQILGQKVEFLVSFYNNEISEKSEIFDDQFSVERPDGSNFTLKIRSTKLEDSAMYFCASRPRTGGTGELFFGEGSRLTVL.

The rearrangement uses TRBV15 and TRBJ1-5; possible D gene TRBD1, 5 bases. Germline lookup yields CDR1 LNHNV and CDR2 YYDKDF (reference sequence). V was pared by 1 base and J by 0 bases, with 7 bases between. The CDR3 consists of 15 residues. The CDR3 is CATSRGQGSNQPQHF. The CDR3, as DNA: TGTGCCACCAGCAGAGGGCAGGGTAGCAATCAGCCCCAGCATTTT.

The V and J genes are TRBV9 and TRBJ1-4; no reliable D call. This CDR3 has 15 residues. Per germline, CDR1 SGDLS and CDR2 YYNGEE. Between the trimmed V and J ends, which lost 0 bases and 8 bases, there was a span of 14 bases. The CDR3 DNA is TGTGCCAGCAGCGTAGTCCGGAGGCAAAGGGAAAAACTGTTTTTT. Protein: CASSVVRRQREKLFF.

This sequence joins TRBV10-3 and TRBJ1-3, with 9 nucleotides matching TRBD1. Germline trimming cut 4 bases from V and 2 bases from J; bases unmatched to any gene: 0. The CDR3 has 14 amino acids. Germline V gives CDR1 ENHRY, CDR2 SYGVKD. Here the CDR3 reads CAISGTGAGNTIYF. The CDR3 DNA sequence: TGTGCCATCAGTGGGACAGGGGCTGGAAACACCATATATTTT.

CDR3 loop: CASSSGGPYSNQPQHF. The CDR3 DNA sequence: TGTGCCAGCAGCTCGGGGGGGCCTTATAGCAATCAGCCCCAGCATTTT. The rearrangement links TRBV9 to TRBJ1-5, with a possible D match to TRBD1 (6 bases). The CDR3 has 16 amino acids. The ends were cut back, 4 bases at V and 0 bases at J, with 14 bases in the middle. Germline CDR1 is SGDLS and CDR2 is YYNGEE.

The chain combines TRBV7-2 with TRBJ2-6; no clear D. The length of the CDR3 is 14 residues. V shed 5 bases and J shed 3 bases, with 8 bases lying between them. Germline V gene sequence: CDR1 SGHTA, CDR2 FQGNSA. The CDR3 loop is CASSPLGGANVLTF. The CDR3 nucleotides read TGTGCCAGCAGCCCACTCGGTGGGGCCAACGTCCTGACTTTC.

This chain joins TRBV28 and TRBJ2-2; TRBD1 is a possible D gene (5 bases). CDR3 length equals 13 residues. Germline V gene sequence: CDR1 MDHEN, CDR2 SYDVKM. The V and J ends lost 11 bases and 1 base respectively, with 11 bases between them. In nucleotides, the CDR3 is TGTGCCCTACCAGGGTTGAACACCGGGGAGCTGTTTTTT. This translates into CALPGLNTGELFF. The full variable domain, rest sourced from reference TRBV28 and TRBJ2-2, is DVKVTQSSRYLVKRTGEKVFLECVQDMDHENMFWYRQDPGLGLRLIYFSYDVKMKEKGDIPEGYSVSREKKERFSLILESASTNQTSMYLCALPGLNTGELFFGEGSRLTVL.

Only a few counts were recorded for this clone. CDR3 bases: TGTGCCTGGAACAATGTCAGGACTAGCGGGGGGGCGGACAATGAGCAGTTCTTC. This translates into CAWNNVRTSGGADNEQFF. The V gene is TRBV30, the J gene TRBJ2-1; 15 nucleotides align to TRBD2. The V gene's germline CDR1 is GTSNPN and CDR2 SVGIG (reference sequence). CDR3 length: 18 amino acids. V dropped 4 bases and J dropped 5; count of bases not matched to a gene: 12.

The CDR3 spells CASSYFSGNTGELFF. The CDR3 nucleotides read TGTGCCAGCAGTTACTTCTCCGGGAACACCGGGGAGCTGTTTTTT. This chain connects TRBV6-5 to TRBJ2-2; D remains unclear. V lost 1 base, J lost 1 base, and 7 bases lay in between. The germline V gene encodes CDR1 MNHEY and CDR2 SVGAGI. CDR3 size: 15 residues.

The CDR3 is CASSLGQPFEAFF. The CDR3 bases are TGTGCCAGCAGCTTGGGACAGCCCTTTGAAGCTTTCTTT. The gene calls are TRBV7-2 and TRBJ1-1; 7 nucleotides agree with TRBD1. V was pared by 3 bases and J by 7 bases, with 5 bases of the junction left unmatched. Germline CDR1 is SGHTA and CDR2 is FQGNSA. The CDR3 is 13 residues long.

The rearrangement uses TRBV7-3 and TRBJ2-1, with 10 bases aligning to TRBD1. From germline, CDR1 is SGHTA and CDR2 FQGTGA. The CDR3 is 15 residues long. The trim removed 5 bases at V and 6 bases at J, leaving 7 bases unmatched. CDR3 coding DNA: TGTGCCAGCAGCCTCGGACAGGGGGGCTTCAATGAGCAGTTCTTC. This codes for CASSLGQGGFNEQFF.

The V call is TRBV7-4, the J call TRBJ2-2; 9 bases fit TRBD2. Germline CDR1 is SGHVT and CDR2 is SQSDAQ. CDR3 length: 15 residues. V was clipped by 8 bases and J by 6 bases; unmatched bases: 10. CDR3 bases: TGTGCCAGCCCCAGGCGGGCTAGCGGGGCCGGGGAGCTGTTTTTT. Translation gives CASPRRASGAGELFF.